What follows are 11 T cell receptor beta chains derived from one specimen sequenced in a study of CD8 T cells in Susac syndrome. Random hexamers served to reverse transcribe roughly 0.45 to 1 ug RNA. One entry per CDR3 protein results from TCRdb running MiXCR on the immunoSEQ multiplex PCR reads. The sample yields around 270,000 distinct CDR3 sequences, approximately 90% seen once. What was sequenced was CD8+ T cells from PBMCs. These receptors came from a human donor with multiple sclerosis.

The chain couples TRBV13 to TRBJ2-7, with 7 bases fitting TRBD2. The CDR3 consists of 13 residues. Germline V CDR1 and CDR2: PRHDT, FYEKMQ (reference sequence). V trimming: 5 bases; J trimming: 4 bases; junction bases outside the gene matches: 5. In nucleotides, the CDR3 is TGTGCCAGCAGCCCCAGCGGGGCATACGAGCAGTACTTC. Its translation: CASSPSGAYEQYF.

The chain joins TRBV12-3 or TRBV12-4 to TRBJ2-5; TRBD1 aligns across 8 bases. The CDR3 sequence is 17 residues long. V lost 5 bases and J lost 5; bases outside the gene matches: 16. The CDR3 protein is CASSPAGTGFETETQYF. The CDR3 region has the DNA TGTGCCAGCAGTCCAGCCGGGACAGGTTTTGAAACGGAGACCCAGTACTTC.

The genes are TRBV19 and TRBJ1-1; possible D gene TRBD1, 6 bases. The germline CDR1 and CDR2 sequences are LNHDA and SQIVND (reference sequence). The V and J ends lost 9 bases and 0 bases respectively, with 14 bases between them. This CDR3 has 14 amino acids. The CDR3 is CASTGFSLNTEAFF. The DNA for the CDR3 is TGTGCCAGCACAGGGTTCTCATTGAACACTGAAGCTTTCTTT.

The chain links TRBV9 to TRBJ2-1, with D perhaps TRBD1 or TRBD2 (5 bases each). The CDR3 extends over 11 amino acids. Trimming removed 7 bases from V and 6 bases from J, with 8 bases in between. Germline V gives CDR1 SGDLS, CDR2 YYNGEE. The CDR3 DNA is TGTGCCAGCGACAGCGGCAATGAGCAGTTCTTC. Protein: CASDSGNEQFF.

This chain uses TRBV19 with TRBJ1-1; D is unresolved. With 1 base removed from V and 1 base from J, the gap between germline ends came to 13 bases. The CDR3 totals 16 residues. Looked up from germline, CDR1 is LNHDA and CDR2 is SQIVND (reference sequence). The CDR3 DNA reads TGTGCCAGTAGTATAGTGGTCAATAGTTGGAACACTGAAGCTTTCTTT. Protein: CASSIVVNSWNTEAFF.

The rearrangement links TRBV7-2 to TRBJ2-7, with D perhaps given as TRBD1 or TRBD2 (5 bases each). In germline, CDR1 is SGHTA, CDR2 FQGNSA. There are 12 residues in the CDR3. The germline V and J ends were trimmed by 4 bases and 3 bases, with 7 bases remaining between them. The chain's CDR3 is CASSWDGYEQYF. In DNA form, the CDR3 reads TGTGCCAGCAGCTGGGACGGCTACGAGCAGTACTTC.

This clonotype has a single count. This CDR3 reads CASSGGDPGETQYF. In nucleotides, the CDR3 is TGTGCCAGCAGCGGCGGGGACCCTGGGGAGACCCAGTACTTC. The chain uses TRBV12-3 or TRBV12-4 and TRBJ2-5; possible D gene TRBD2, 6 bases. The germline V and J ends were trimmed by 6 bases and 5 bases, with 16 bases remaining between them. This CDR3 comprises 14 residues.

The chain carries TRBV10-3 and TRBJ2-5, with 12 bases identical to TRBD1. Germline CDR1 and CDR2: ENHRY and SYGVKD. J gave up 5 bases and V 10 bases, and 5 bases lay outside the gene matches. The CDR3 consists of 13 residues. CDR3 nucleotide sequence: TGTGCCACCCGGGACAGGGGGCAGGAGACCCAGTACTTC. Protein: CATRDRGQETQYF.

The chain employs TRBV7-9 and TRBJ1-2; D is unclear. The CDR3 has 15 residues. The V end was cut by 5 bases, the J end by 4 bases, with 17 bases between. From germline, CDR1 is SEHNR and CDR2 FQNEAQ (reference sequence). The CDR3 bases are TGTGCCAGCAGCGCCAGCTCAAATCCCCCCTATGGCTACACCTTC. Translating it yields CASSASSNPPYGYTF. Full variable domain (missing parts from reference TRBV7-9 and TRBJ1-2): DTGVSQNPRHKITKRGQNVTFRCDPISEHNRLYWYRQTLGQGPEFLTYFQNEAQLEKSRLLSDRFSAERPKGSFSTLEIQRTEQGDSAMYLCASSASSNPPYGYTFGSGTRLTVV.

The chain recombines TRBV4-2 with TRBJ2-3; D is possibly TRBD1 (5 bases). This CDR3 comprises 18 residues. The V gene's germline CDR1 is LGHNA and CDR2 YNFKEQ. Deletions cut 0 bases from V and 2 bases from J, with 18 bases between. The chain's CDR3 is CASSQEYRGGAFTDTQYF. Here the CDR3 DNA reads TGTGCCAGCAGCCAAGAATATAGGGGTGGTGCTTTCACAGATACGCAGTATTTT.

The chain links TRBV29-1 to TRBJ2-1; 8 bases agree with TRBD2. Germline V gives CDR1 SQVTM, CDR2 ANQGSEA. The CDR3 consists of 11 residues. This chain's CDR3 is CSGKEREGMFF. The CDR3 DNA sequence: TGCAGTGGGAAGGAACGGGAGGGGATGTTCTTC.